Reported below is one T cell receptor (beta chain). This receptor's antigen is unknown. Base qualities are not provided; no much larger clone lies one nucleotide away. The entry originates in a study of blood T cell repertoires in COVID-19 (dated by TCRdb to about 2020). Regarding the complete study: Samples from collaborators originated in the United States, Italy and Spain and spanned both the acute and convalescent phases of COVID-19. The material from the prospective study consisted of cDNA or gDNA derived from T cells, B-cell-depleted T cells, or PBMCs. The dataset comprised deeply sampled blood TCRbeta repertoires from subjects exposed to, actively infected with, or recovered from COVID-19. A freely available public database, intended as a resource for researchers studying the immune response to SARS-CoV-2, is where the repertoires were released. The samples were drawn from two sources: the first 160 participants of the ongoing ImmuneRACE study, and about 1,300 subjects contributed by 6 global collaborators. Sample metadata almost always included a de-identified subject ID, COVID-19 status, age in years and sex. Where available, HLA class I and class II types were taken from metadata supplied by the sample provider and were not determined by assay-based typing.

TCRbeta CDR3 regions were amplified from genomic DNA using the immunoSEQ Assay, a bias-controlled multiplex PCR. The authors processed their data as follows. Nucleated cell counts per sample were estimated from amplification of reference gene primers within the assay. To quantify the absolute abundance of each unique TCRbeta CDR3 rearrangement, sequence reads were collapsed and filtered. Productive Simpson clonality was computed per sample as the square root of Simpson's diversity index over productive rearrangements. TCRdb took over this immuneACCESS table, retaining in-frame rearrangements with V and J assigned. Such tables are incomplete; in checked studies, under half of the missing clones stem from an unresolved V gene, and the remainder is unexplained. V, J and clone size were drawn from that table, and D and trimming were deduced from the DNA. The sample contains 280,000 or so clones, approximately 89% of them found a single time. The ten largest clones take up approximately 7% of the sample.

A second Seattle source provided samples from volunteer blood donors who had recovered from COVID-19. Collaborating institutions collected whole blood in K2EDTA tubes following their own protocols. For TCRbeta analysis, collaborators shipped samples in one of three forms: frozen whole blood, isolated PBMCs, or DNA extracted from either of those sample types. The V end loses 6 bases and the J end loses 3 bases, and a stretch of 12 bases separates them. The CDR3 spans 14 residues, from the cysteine through the phenylalanine. Here the CDR3 DNA is all that survives: 42 bases in frame from base 1. Via the germline V gene (reference sequence), CDR1 is WNHNN and CDR2 SYGVQD. Overall study results and their limits: The amount of clinical and demographic metadata varied by source and participant and was provided uncurated.

This TCR was recovered from a woman aged 25 to 39 who had recovered from COVID-19. The chain employs TRBV10-1 and TRBJ1-5; TRBD1 could be the D gene, as 6 bases match. The sequencing sample was made of peripheral blood. For the CDR3, the sequence is CASSQTGDNQPQHF. The DNA sequence is given as TGCGCCAGCAGCCAGACAGGAGACAATCAGCCCCAGCATTTT.